These T cell receptor beta chains were read from a single sample in a study of neurological immune-mediated disorders. TCRdb redid the calling of the 5' RACE reads with MiXCR, one entry per CDR3 protein. The data contain 45,000 to 65,000 distinct CDR3 sequences, approximately 3.5% of them singletons. Sequenced material: PBMCs. These receptors were obtained from a man aged 35 to 55 with multiple sclerosis. Each CDR3 is given with its conserved first and last residue. Each record gives: clone size, J gene, D gene, V gene, CDR3 DNA, CDR3 protein. D genes are given only for firm matches. The listing skips clone size in some rows; elsewhere it reads once, few, many or a size class.

many | TRBJ2-5 | TRBD2 | TRBV5-4 | TGTGCCAGCAGCTATGGACTAGCGGGACAAGAGACCCAGTACTTC | CASSYGLAGQETQYF
many | TRBJ2-5 | NA | TRBV24-1 | TGTGCCACCAGTGATTTTATTGGTGGTGGGACCCAGTACTTC | CATSDFIGGGTQYF
many | TRBJ2-3 | TRBD2 | TRBV6-6 | TGTGCCAGCAGGGGACTAGCGATCGACACAGATACGCAGTATTTT | CASRGLAIDTDTQYF
many | TRBJ2-5 | TRBD1 | TRBV11-2 | TGTGCCAGCAGCTTAGGTTTGACAGGGGACGGAGAGACCCAGTACTTC | CASSLGLTGDGETQYF
many | TRBJ2-7 | NA | TRBV20-1 | TGCAGTGCTAGCGGTGCCGCAGGGGGGCACTCCTACGAGCAGTACTTC | CSASGAAGGHSYEQYF
NA | TRBJ1-5 | TRBD1 | TRBV12-3/TRBV12-4 | TGTGCCAGCAGTTCAGGACAGGGGGCTAATCAGCCCCAGCATTTT | CASSSGQGANQPQHF
many | TRBJ1-2 | NA | TRBV28 | TGTGCCAGCATCCCCCAGTCCGTGGTTAACTATGGCTACACCTTC | CASIPQSVVNYGYTF
many | TRBJ2-3 | NA | TRBV12-3/TRBV12-4 | TGTGCCAGCAGATCCGGGGAGACAGATACGCAGTATTTT | CASRSGETDTQYF
many | TRBJ1-2 | TRBD1 | TRBV15 | TGTGCCACCAGCAAAGGGACAGACTTAACTATTAGCTACACCTTC | CATSKGTDLTISYTF
many | TRBJ2-5 | TRBD2 | TRBV20-1 | TGCAGTGCTATCCCCGCCCTAGCGGGGGTTCAAGAGACCCAGTACTTC | CSAIPALAGVQETQYF
many | TRBJ1-6 | NA | TRBV12-3/TRBV12-4 | TGTGCCACTCGGGGCCCTAATTCACCCCTCCACTTT | CATRGPNSPLHF
many | TRBJ2-3 | TRBD2 | TRBV4-2 | TGTGCCAGCAGCCAGGATAGCGGGGAGAGCACAGATACGCAGTATTTT | CASSQDSGESTDTQYF
many | TRBJ2-5 | NA | TRBV12-3/TRBV12-4 | TGTGCCAGCACCGCGACAGAAGAGACCCAGTACTTC | CASTATEETQYF
many | TRBJ1-1 | NA | TRBV9 | TGTGCCAGCAGCGTAGGGGGGGTAAACACTGAAGCTTTCTTT | CASSVGGVNTEAFF
many | TRBJ2-3 | NA | TRBV10-3 | TGTGCCATCAGTTCAACAGATACGCAGTATTTT | CAISSTDTQYF
many | TRBJ1-1 | NA | TRBV5-1 | TGCGCCAGCAGCTTAGTCCAGGGGACTGAAGCTTTCTTT | CASSLVQGTEAFF
few | TRBJ1-2 | NA | TRBV12-3/TRBV12-4 | TGTGCCAGCAGTTTAAAAAAGGCCTATGGCTACACCTTC | CASSLKKAYGYTF
many | TRBJ1-1 | NA | TRBV7-2 | TGTGCCAGCAGCTTAGCCCAGATAGGTGAAGCTTTCTTT | CASSLAQIGEAFF
NA | TRBJ2-2 | NA | TRBV20-1 | TGCAGTGCTAGAGATCCAGGGGTGGGCACCGGGGAGCTGTTTTTT | CSARDPGVGTGELFF
many | TRBJ2-7 | TRBD1 | TRBV10-3 | TGTGCCATCAGTTCGACAGGGGATCGGACCCACGAGCAGTACTTC | CAISSTGDRTHEQYF
many | TRBJ2-1 | TRBD2 | TRBV9 | TGTGCCAGCACCTCGGGGGGGGACGGGAATGAGCAGTTCTTC | CASTSGGDGNEQFF
NA | TRBJ2-6 | NA | TRBV9 | TGTGCCAGCAGCGTAGTGGCCCGGTCTGGGGCCAAAGTCCTGACTTTC | CASSVVARSGAKVLTF
NA | TRBJ2-1 | TRBD1 | TRBV7-2 | TGTGCCAGCAGCGTCGACAGGGGGGGATACAATGAGCAGTTCTTC | CASSVDRGGYNEQFF
many | TRBJ1-5 | TRBD1 | TRBV27 | TGTGCCAGCAGACCTCGACAGGGTCTAAGCAATCAGCCCCAGCATTTT | CASRPRQGLSNQPQHF
many | TRBJ2-5 | TRBD2 | TRBV6-5 | TGTGCCAGCAGTCAGCCCAGACTAGCGGGGGGCGAGGAGACCCAGTACTTC | CASSQPRLAGGEETQYF
many | TRBJ1-6 | NA | TRBV5-6 | TGTGCCAGCAGCTTGGTAGGGTACAATTCACCCCTCCACTTT | CASSLVGYNSPLHF
many | TRBJ2-5 | NA | TRBV9 | TGTGCCAGCAGTAGCCAGTACTTC | CASSSQYF
many | TRBJ1-5 | TRBD1 | TRBV7-2 | TGTGCCAGCAGCTTGGACAGGGGGCAGGGTCAGCCCCAGCATTTT | CASSLDRGQGQPQHF
many | TRBJ2-4 | TRBD2 | TRBV11-2 | TGTGCCAGCAGCCTCCAACCCCAGCAGGGAGGGAACATTCAGTACTTC | CASSLQPQQGGNIQYF
few | TRBJ1-5 | NA | TRBV5-5 | TGTGCCAGCAGCCCACAGGGTATTAGGCATCAGCCCCAGCATTTT | CASSPQGIRHQPQHF
many | TRBJ1-1 | NA | TRBV5-1 | TGCGCCAGCAGGGCAGGGGCTATGAACACTGAAGCTTTCTTT | CASRAGAMNTEAFF
many | TRBJ1-2 | NA | TRBV3-1 | TGTGCCAGCAGCCTGGGGGTTACCGAGTATGGCTACACCTTC | CASSLGVTEYGYTF
many | TRBJ1-1 | NA | TRBV5-1 | TGCGCCAGCAGCTTGGGACAGGCGAACACTGAAGCTTTCTTT | CASSLGQANTEAFF
NA | TRBJ2-7 | NA | TRBV10-1 | TGCGCCAGCAGTGAGTCCGACTCGGGGGAGCAGTACTTC | CASSESDSGEQYF
many | TRBJ2-1 | TRBD2 | TRBV29-1 | TGCAGCGTTGTCAGGCCGGGGGGGTACAATGAGCAGTTCTTC | CSVVRPGGYNEQFF
many | TRBJ2-1 | NA | TRBV29-1 | TGCAGCGTCCCTGGCGGGGCAAGCTCCTACAATGAGCAGTTCTTC | CSVPGGASSYNEQFF
many | TRBJ2-5 | NA | TRBV12-3/TRBV12-4 | TGTGCCAGCACCCTCGAGGGGGGCGAAGAGACCCAGTACTTC | CASTLEGGEETQYF
many | TRBJ2-5 | TRBD2 | TRBV6-5 | TGTGCCAGCAGTAACGGCCTAGCGGGGGGCCTTGGGACCCAGTACTTC | CASSNGLAGGLGTQYF
many | TRBJ1-6 | NA | TRBV3-1 | TGTGCCAGCAGCCCTCTCAGTTATAATTCACCCCTCCACTTT | CASSPLSYNSPLHF
many | TRBJ2-1 | TRBD2 | TRBV4-2 | TGTGCCAGCAGCCAAGGACTAGCGGGCAACTACAATGAGCAGTTCTTC | CASSQGLAGNYNEQFF
many | TRBJ2-3 | NA | TRBV5-1 | TGCGCCAGCAGCTTGGATGGCAGTAACACAGATACGCAGTATTTT | CASSLDGSNTDTQYF
few | TRBJ1-5 | NA | TRBV10-3 | NA | CAISAVAVGNQPQNF
many | TRBJ2-4 | NA | TRBV10-3 | TGTGCCATCAGTGAGTCGGGGCTTAACATTCAGTACTTC | CAISESGLNIQYF
many | TRBJ2-3 | NA | TRBV29-1 | TGCAGCGCGGGAGGGGGCCGCAAAGATACGCAGTATTTT | CSAGGGRKDTQYF
many | TRBJ1-3 | NA | TRBV5-1 | TGCGCCAGCAGCACAACCGGGATCCACTCTGGAAACACCATATATTTT | CASSTTGIHSGNTIYF
few | TRBJ1-5 | NA | TRBV20-1 | TGCAGTGCTAGAGAGTCAGTGGTGCAGCCCCAGAATTTT | CSARESVVQPQNF